Listed below are T cell receptor beta chains from one sample, sequenced in a study of tumor-infiltrating lymphocytes in glioblastoma multiforme. TCRdb re-called the multiplex PCR reads through MiXCR, storing one row per CDR3 protein. This sample has 13,000 or so distinct CDR3 sequences, with roughly 68% found just once. The sequenced sample was brain tumor tissue. The receptors here all came from a male donor with glioblastoma. Each CDR3 is given with its conserved first and last residue. A D gene is named only where the DNA matches it firmly. Some rows mark clone size as missing; the rest say once, few, many or name a class of expanded clone.

d_gene: TRBD1; j_gene: TRBJ1-6; abundance: .; v_gene: TRBV29-1; CDR3nt: TGCAGCGTTACCAGGGACAGAGAATCATCCTTCCACTTT; CDR3aa: CSVTRDRESSFHF
d_gene: TRBD1; j_gene: TRBJ1-1; abundance: .; v_gene: TRBV12-3/TRBV12-4; CDR3nt: TGTGTCAGCAGACCACAGGGGACCACTGAAGCCTTCTTT; CDR3aa: CVSRPQGTTEAFF
d_gene: .; j_gene: TRBJ2-3; abundance: .; v_gene: TRBV29-1; CDR3nt: TGCAGCGTAGCCGAGACTCGTACAGATATGCAGTATTTT; CDR3aa: CSVAETRTDMQYF
d_gene: .; j_gene: TRBJ2-5; abundance: once; v_gene: TRBV18; CDR3nt: TGTGCCAGCTCACCAGAACGAGAGACCCAGTACTTC; CDR3aa: CASSPERETQYF
d_gene: .; j_gene: TRBJ1-1; abundance: .; v_gene: TRBV7-9; CDR3nt: TGTGCCAGCAGGTGCGAGGTTAACACTGAAGCTTTCTTT; CDR3aa: CASRCEVNTEAFF
d_gene: .; j_gene: TRBJ1-1; abundance: .; v_gene: TRBV6-5; CDR3nt: TGTGCCAGCAGTTATCAGGAGGATGGCACTGAAGCTTTCTTT; CDR3aa: CASSYQEDGTEAFF
d_gene: .; j_gene: TRBJ1-1; abundance: many; v_gene: TRBV14; CDR3nt: TGTGCCAGCAGCCAACTACGGTCAGGCACTGAAGCTTTCTTT; CDR3aa: CASSQLRSGTEAFF
d_gene: TRBD1; j_gene: TRBJ2-1; abundance: .; v_gene: TRBV11-2; CDR3nt: TGTGCCAGCAGCCCGACCGACAGGGGGGCTTACAATGAGCAGTTCTTC; CDR3aa: CASSPTDRGAYNEQFF
d_gene: TRBD1; j_gene: TRBJ1-4; abundance: .; v_gene: TRBV29-1; CDR3nt: TGCAGAGTTGGGGCAGGGGGGACTAATGAAAGACTGTTTTTT; CDR3aa: CRVGAGGTNERLFF
d_gene: .; j_gene: TRBJ2-1; abundance: .; v_gene: TRBV20-1; CDR3nt: TGCGGTGCTCAGCCGCAGTACAATGAGAAGTTCTTT; CDR3aa: CGAQPQYNEKFF
d_gene: .; j_gene: TRBJ1-1; abundance: .; v_gene: TRBV29-1; CDR3nt: TGCAGCGTCAAGAACAGGGAGGGCACTGAAGCTTTCTTT; CDR3aa: CSVKNREGTEAFF
d_gene: .; j_gene: TRBJ2-3; abundance: few; v_gene: TRBV20-1; CDR3nt: TGCAGTGCTCCGCGTAGCGACGCCAGCACAGATACGCAGTATTTT; CDR3aa: CSAPRSDASTDTQYF
d_gene: .; j_gene: TRBJ2-1; abundance: .; v_gene: TRBV11-3; CDR3nt: TGTGCCAGCAGCTTAGACGGCAACGAAGAGACCCAGTTCTTC; CDR3aa: CASSLDGNEETQFF
d_gene: TRBD2; j_gene: TRBJ2-7; abundance: .; v_gene: TRBV5-1; CDR3nt: TGCGCCGGCAGCTTGGAGGCGGGAGCGAGTTCCTACGAGCAGTACTTC; CDR3aa: CAGSLEAGASSYEQYF
d_gene: .; j_gene: TRBJ1-2; abundance: .; v_gene: TRBV6-2/TRBV6-3; CDR3nt: TGTGCCAACAGCTACGGGATCTATGGCTACACCTTC; CDR3aa: CANSYGIYGYTF
d_gene: TRBD1; j_gene: TRBJ1-1; abundance: .; v_gene: TRBV12-3/TRBV12-4; CDR3nt: TGTGCCAGCGGACCACAGGGGACCACTGAAGCTTGCTTT; CDR3aa: CASGPQGTTEACF
d_gene: .; j_gene: TRBJ1-5; abundance: once; v_gene: TRBV11-2; CDR3nt: TGTGCCAGCAGCCCGGACGGTTTTAAGCCCCAGCATTTT; CDR3aa: CASSPDGFKPQHF
d_gene: TRBD1; j_gene: TRBJ2-4; abundance: .; v_gene: TRBV20-1; CDR3nt: TGCAGTGCTAGAGCCCCGGGACAGGGGAACATTCAGTACTTC; CDR3aa: CSARAPGQGNIQYF
d_gene: .; j_gene: TRBJ2-5; abundance: few; v_gene: TRBV6-6; CDR3nt: TGTGCCAGCATCAAAGGGGAGACCCAGTACTTC; CDR3aa: CASIKGETQYF
d_gene: TRBD1; j_gene: TRBJ2-1; abundance: .; v_gene: TRBV5-1; CDR3nt: TGCGCCAGCAGCTTGGGGACAGGAGTCTACAATGTGCAGTTCTTC; CDR3aa: CASSLGTGVYNVQFF
d_gene: .; j_gene: TRBJ2-7; abundance: .; v_gene: TRBV11-3; CDR3nt: TGTGCCAGCAGCTTAGGTACCTCCTACGAGCAGTACTTC; CDR3aa: CASSLGTSYEQYF
d_gene: TRBD1; j_gene: TRBJ2-5; abundance: medium-sized; v_gene: TRBV4-1; CDR3nt: TGCGCCAGCAGCCAATCGGGACAGGGTCAAGAGACCCAGTACTTC; CDR3aa: CASSQSGQGQETQYF
d_gene: .; j_gene: TRBJ2-1; abundance: .; v_gene: TRBV3-1; CDR3nt: TGTGCCAGCAGCGAAGCCCCTAATGAGCAGTTCTTC; CDR3aa: CASSEAPNEQFF
d_gene: .; j_gene: TRBJ2-3; abundance: .; v_gene: TRBV10-2; CDR3nt: TGCGCCAGCAGTAAGGCAGGGGCCGGGGCAGATACGTGGTATTTT; CDR3aa: CASSKAGAGADTWYF
d_gene: .; j_gene: TRBJ2-7; abundance: large; v_gene: TRBV12-3/TRBV12-4; CDR3nt: TGTGCCAGCAGTCGACTAGAAGGAAACGAGCAGTACTTC; CDR3aa: CASSRLEGNEQYF
d_gene: .; j_gene: TRBJ2-1; abundance: few; v_gene: TRBV2; CDR3nt: TGTGCCAGCACCAGAAACAAAGAGCAGTTCTTC; CDR3aa: CASTRNKEQFF
d_gene: TRBD1; j_gene: TRBJ1-1; abundance: few; v_gene: TRBV10-3; CDR3nt: TGTGCCATCAGAGTAAAGGGACAGGGTTTCGGTTTTGACACTGAAGCTTTCTTT; CDR3aa: CAIRVKGQGFGFDTEAFF
d_gene: TRBD1; j_gene: TRBJ2-7; abundance: once; v_gene: TRBV11-1; CDR3nt: TGTGCCAGCAGCTTAGCGGGACTGGACAGGGAGTACGAGCAGTACTTC; CDR3aa: CASSLAGLDREYEQYF
d_gene: TRBD1; j_gene: TRBJ2-6; abundance: many; v_gene: TRBV5-4; CDR3nt: TGTGCCAGCAGCTCACTAGGGACAGGTTCTCTGGGTGGGGCCAACGTCCTGACTTTC; CDR3aa: CASSSLGTGSLGGANVLTF
d_gene: .; j_gene: TRBJ2-3; abundance: once; v_gene: TRBV11-2; CDR3nt: TGTGCCAGCAGCTTAGTGGGCGGCCCAGATACGCAGTATTTT; CDR3aa: CASSLVGGPDTQYF
d_gene: .; j_gene: TRBJ1-5; abundance: .; v_gene: TRBV4-1; CDR3nt: TGCGTCAGCAGCCAGGAGGCCTCGGCTGGCAATCAGCCCCAGCATTTT; CDR3aa: CVSSQEASAGNQPQHF
d_gene: TRBD2; j_gene: TRBJ2-7; abundance: once; v_gene: TRBV6-5; CDR3nt: TGTGCCAGCAGCCCCGTAGAGCTAGCGGGCTCCTACGAGCAGTACTTC; CDR3aa: CASSPVELAGSYEQYF
d_gene: .; j_gene: TRBJ2-7; abundance: few; v_gene: TRBV20-1; CDR3nt: TGCAGTGCTAGAGATTCGGGTAGCGGAGCCTACGAGCAGTACTTC; CDR3aa: CSARDSGSGAYEQYF
d_gene: .; j_gene: TRBJ2-3; abundance: .; v_gene: TRBV20-1; CDR3nt: TGCAGTGCACGATTGTCAGATACGCAGTATTTT; CDR3aa: CSARLSDTQYF
d_gene: TRBD1; j_gene: TRBJ2-2; abundance: .; v_gene: TRBV11-2; CDR3nt: TGTGCCAGCAGCTCACGCCGCCGGGACAGGGTAGCCGGGGAGCTGTTTTTT; CDR3aa: CASSSRRRDRVAGELFF
d_gene: .; j_gene: TRBJ1-3; abundance: few; v_gene: TRBV11-3; CDR3nt: TGTGCCAGCAGCAGAAGGGGCTCTGGAAACACCATATATTTT; CDR3aa: CASSRRGSGNTIYF
d_gene: .; j_gene: TRBJ1-4; abundance: .; v_gene: TRBV11-3; CDR3nt: TGTGCCAGCAGCTCAGGGTTGACTAATGAAAAACTGTTTTTT; CDR3aa: CASSSGLTNEKLFF
d_gene: TRBD2; j_gene: TRBJ2-1; abundance: .; v_gene: TRBV20-1; CDR3nt: TGCAGTGCTGTTTCTAGCGGGGGATACAATGAGCAGTCCTTC; CDR3aa: CSAVSSGGYNEQSF
d_gene: .; j_gene: TRBJ2-2; abundance: .; v_gene: TRBV11-2; CDR3nt: TGTGCCAGCAGCTTAGAGGAGTGGAATGGGGAGCTGTTTTTT; CDR3aa: CASSLEEWNGELFF
d_gene: .; j_gene: TRBJ2-2; abundance: .; v_gene: TRBV12-3/TRBV12-4; CDR3nt: TGTGCCAGCAGGAGCGGGAACACCGGGGAGCTGTTTTTT; CDR3aa: CASRSGNTGELFF
d_gene: .; j_gene: TRBJ2-1; abundance: medium-sized; v_gene: TRBV12-3/TRBV12-4; CDR3nt: TGTGCCAGCACCGCCCCAGTCGTTCACGAGCAGTTCTTC; CDR3aa: CASTAPVVHEQFF
d_gene: .; j_gene: TRBJ2-7; abundance: many; v_gene: TRBV2; CDR3nt: TGTGCCAGCAGGCGCTCCGAGGGCCGGATAACCTACGAGCAGTACTTC; CDR3aa: CASRRSEGRITYEQYF
d_gene: .; j_gene: TRBJ2-7; abundance: medium-sized; v_gene: TRBV5-6; CDR3nt: TGTGCCAGCAGCTTGGAAGCCGAGCAGTACTTC; CDR3aa: CASSLEAEQYF
d_gene: .; j_gene: TRBJ2-7; abundance: .; v_gene: TRBV10-3; CDR3nt: TGTGCCGTCATGACGGCACTAGGGGAGCAGTACTTC; CDR3aa: CAVMTALGEQYF
d_gene: .; j_gene: TRBJ2-7; abundance: .; v_gene: TRBV11-2; CDR3nt: TGTGCCAGCAGCTCAGGGAACCTCAGAGAGCAGTACTTC; CDR3aa: CASSSGNLREQYF
d_gene: .; j_gene: TRBJ2-1; abundance: .; v_gene: TRBV29-1; CDR3nt: TGCCGCGTTTGGATCACTAGCCGAGACAATGAGCGGTTCTTC; CDR3aa: CRVWITSRDNERFF
d_gene: .; j_gene: TRBJ2-3; abundance: .; v_gene: TRBV14; CDR3nt: TGTGCTAGCAGCCAAGATCCGGCAAGTTCTAGCACAGATACGCGGTATTTT; CDR3aa: CASSQDPASSSTDTRYF
d_gene: TRBD1; j_gene: TRBJ2-7; abundance: .; v_gene: TRBV20-1; CDR3nt: TGCAGTGCTAGAGCGGGAGGGACAGGGGACGACGAGCAGTACTTC; CDR3aa: CSARAGGTGDDEQYF
d_gene: .; j_gene: TRBJ1-1; abundance: once; v_gene: TRBV20-1; CDR3nt: TGCAGTGCTGTTTGGGACTGGGGTGCTGAAGCTTTCTTT; CDR3aa: CSAVWDWGAEAFF